This entry is about one TCR beta chain. The data were taken from a study of blood T cell repertoires in COVID-19. On the study more broadly: From the United States, Italy and Spain came samples of acute and convalescent COVID-19. Sources were T cells, B-cell-depleted T cells, or PBMCs; the material itself was cDNA or gDNA.

Per the study methods: Reference gene primer amplification gave nucleated cell count estimates. The data were produced by immunoSEQ multiplex PCR, yet TCRdb's version contains in-frame clones alone and is incomplete. The V and J calls and clone size were taken over from that table, and D and trimming were inferred from the DNA. The table shows tens of thousands of clones, with about four fifths occurring only once. Germline CDR1 is ENHRY and CDR2 is SYGVKD. The CDR3 runs 12 residues. V lost 8 bases to trimming and J lost 4 bases, with 10 bases between them. Seattle patient enrollment occurred during active infection, with longitudinal follow-up thereafter.

The material sequenced was peripheral blood. The V gene is TRBV10-3, the J gene TRBJ2-3, with D possibly TRBD2 on 5 matching bases. The sequence was obtained from a woman of 80 years or more with COVID-19, enrolled during active disease. Written as DNA, the CDR3 is TGTGCCATCGCCCCGGGATCAGATACGCAGTATTTT. Its protein product is CAIAPGSDTQYF.